Following are 10 T cell receptor beta chains from one sample sequenced in a study of blood T cell repertoires in COVID-19. Method: immunoSEQ multiplex PCR; TCRdb's copy keeps in-frame clones and lacks some. Here the sample spans about 200,000 clones, roughly 84% being singletons. The material sequenced was peripheral blood. The source is a man between 50 and 59 years old with COVID-19, enrolled during active disease.

The V gene is TRBV5-8, the J gene TRBJ1-3; possible D gene TRBD1, 5 bases. The CDR3 runs 13 residues. Deletions cut 4 bases from V and 5 bases from J, with 10 bases between. Germline V gives CDR1 SGHTS, CDR2 YDEGEE. CDR3 sequence: CASSVTGRNTIYF. In nucleotides, the CDR3 is TGTGCCAGCAGCGTAACAGGCCGAAACACCATATATTTT.

The chain employs TRBV25-1 and TRBJ2-1; 7 positions agree with TRBD1. With V trimmed by 6 bases and J by 9 bases, 8 bases remained unmatched. The CDR3 covers 13 residues. The germline CDR1 and CDR2 sequences are MGHDK and SYGVNS. The CDR3 reads CASSETGLGEQFF. In DNA form, the CDR3 reads TGTGCCAGCAGCGAGACAGGGTTAGGTGAGCAGTTCTTC.

The gene calls are TRBV7-9 and TRBJ1-1; D gene ambiguous. V dropped 4 bases and J dropped 4 bases, with 19 bases sitting between them. Germline loops: CDR1 SEHNR, CDR2 FQNEAQ (reference sequence). This CDR3 is built from 16 residues. As DNA, the CDR3 is TGTGCCAGCAGCTCCTCGTCCGGGATAGGATTCACTGAAGCTTTCTTT. It encodes CASSSSSGIGFTEAFF. Full variable domain (remainder filled in from reference TRBV7-9 and TRBJ1-1): DTGVSQNPRHKITKRGQNVTFRCDPISEHNRLYWYRQTLGQGPEFLTYFQNEAQLEKSRLLSDRFSAERPKGSFSTLEIQRTEQGDSAMYLCASSSSSGIGFTEAFFGQGTRLTVV.

This chain connects TRBV18 to TRBJ1-1; tentatively, D is TRBD1 (6 bases). CDR3 length equals 14 residues. The V end lost 6 bases, the J end lost 0 bases, and 11 bases lay between the germline ends. Germline V lookup: CDR1 KGHSH, CDR2 LQKENI. The CDR3 sequence is CASSKTGMNTEAFF. The CDR3 DNA sequence: TGTGCCAGCTCCAAGACAGGCATGAACACTGAAGCTTTCTTT.

V gene TRBV12-5 combines with J gene TRBJ2-3; D not resolved. Per the germline V gene, CDR1 is LGHNT and CDR2 is FRNRAP. CDR3 length: 14 residues. With 2 bases removed from V and 1 base from J, the gap between germline ends came to 7 bases. The CDR3 coding sequence is TGTGCTAGTGGTTTGTTTGCAGGCACAGATACGCAGTATTTT. It translates to CASGLFAGTDTQYF. Together with reference TRBV12-5 and TRBJ2-3, the CDR3 gives the full variable domain: DARVTQTPRHKVTEMGQEVTMRCQPILGHNTVFWYRQTMMQGLELLAYFRNRAPLDDSGMPKDRFSAEMPDATLATLKIQPSEPRDSAVYFCASGLFAGTDTQYFGPGTRLTVL.

J is TRBJ1-1 and V is TRBV30, with a tentative D call TRBD1 (5 bases). V dropped 3 bases and J dropped 4 bases, with 21 bases sitting between them. Germline V lookup: CDR1 GTSNPN, CDR2 SVGIG (reference sequence). The CDR3 runs to 16 residues. The chain's CDR3 is CAWRIALGTGATEAFF. DNA for the CDR3: TGTGCCTGGAGGATAGCCCTTGGGACTGGGGCCACTGAAGCTTTCTTT.

J is TRBJ1-5 and V is TRBV5-4, with 7 bases that match TRBD1. The CDR3 extends over 14 amino acids. With 0 bases clipped from V and 5 bases from J, the junction kept 2 bases outside the gene matches. Germline loops: CDR1 SGHNT, CDR2 YYREEE (reference sequence). The CDR3 reads CASSLEGADQPQHF. CDR3 in DNA: TGTGCCAGCAGCTTGGAGGGGGCGGATCAGCCCCAGCATTTT.

The sample holds one count of this clone. This chain joins TRBV5-6 and TRBJ2-2, with D tentatively TRBD1 (7 bases). CDR1 is SGHDT, CDR2 YYEEEE, per germline. The V and J ends lost 0 bases and 5 bases respectively, with 23 bases between them. CDR3 length equals 19 residues. The CDR3 sequence is CASSLGVRQGGVGTGELFF. CDR3 nucleotides: TGTGCCAGCAGCTTGGGAGTGCGACAGGGAGGAGTTGGAACCGGGGAGCTGTTTTTT.

The chain has TRBV7-2 and TRBJ1-6; weak D call: TRBD1 (5 bases). The V gene's germline CDR1 is SGHTA and CDR2 FQGNSA. Trimming pared 5 bases from V and 10 bases from J, leaving 18 bases between. This CDR3 has 15 amino acids. CDR3: CASSPRDLIRSPLHF. For the CDR3, the DNA is TGTGCCAGCAGCCCACGGGACTTAATCCGGTCACCCCTCCACTTT.

The V and J genes are TRBV7-2 and TRBJ2-7; TRBD2 aligns across 10 bases. The germline V gene encodes CDR1 SGHTA and CDR2 FQGNSA. This CDR3 has 15 amino acids. V shed 2 bases, J shed 4 bases, and the junction held 5 bases outside the gene matches. The CDR3 region is CASSLTSGEGYEQYF. In nucleotides, the CDR3 is TGTGCCAGCAGCTTAACTAGCGGGGAAGGTTACGAGCAGTACTTC. Drawing the rest from reference TRBV7-2 and TRBJ2-7, the complete variable domain is GAGVSQSPSNKVTEKGKDVELRCDPISGHTALYWYRQSLGQGLEFLIYFQGNSAPDKSGLPSDRFSAERTGGSVSTLTIQRTQQEDSAVYLCASSLTSGEGYEQYFGPGTRLTVT.